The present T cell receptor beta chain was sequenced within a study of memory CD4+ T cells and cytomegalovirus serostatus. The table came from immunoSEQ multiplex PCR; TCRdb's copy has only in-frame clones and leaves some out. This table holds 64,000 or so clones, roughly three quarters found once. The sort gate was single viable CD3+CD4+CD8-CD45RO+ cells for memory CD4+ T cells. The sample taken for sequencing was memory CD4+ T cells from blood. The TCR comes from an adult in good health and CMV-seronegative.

The CDR3 bases are TGTGCCATCAGTCTGGGGCAGGGCACAGATACGCAGTATTTT. It yields the protein CAISLGQGTDTQYF. The chain carries TRBV10-3 and TRBJ2-3, with D perhaps TRBD1 (5 bases). The CDR3 is made up of 14 amino acids. Trimming stripped 5 bases from V and 1 base from J, with 10 bases between. Germline V lookup: CDR1 ENHRY, CDR2 SYGVKD.